Shown below are 32 T cell receptor beta chains from a single sample sequenced in a study of blood T cell repertoires in COVID-19. The data were produced by immunoSEQ multiplex PCR, yet TCRdb's version contains in-frame clones alone and is incomplete. The sample lists fewer than 300,000 clones, around nine tenths occurring once. Sequencing input: peripheral blood. The source is a man between 40 and 49 years old who had recovered from COVID-19.

This sequence joins TRBV5-6 and TRBJ1-2; the match to TRBD1 covers 9 bases. Looked up from germline, CDR1 is SGHDT and CDR2 is YYEEEE. J gave up 4 bases and V 3 bases, and 13 bases lay outside the gene matches. The CDR3 runs to 17 residues. The CDR3 coding sequence is TGTGCCAGCAGCTACACTATAGGACAGGGGAGAGGCTATGGCTACACCTTC. Residues: CASSYTIGQGRGYGYTF.

The chain combines TRBV3-1 (or the pseudogene TRBV3-2) with TRBJ2-1; TRBD2 matches 11 bases. V shed 4 bases, J shed 5 bases, and the junction held 7 bases outside the gene matches. CDR3 size: 16 residues. The germline gives CDR1 LGHDT, CDR2 YNNKEL (reference sequence). CDR3 nucleotides: TGTGCCAGCAGCCCCCTGACTAGCGGGGTTAACAATGAGCAGTTCTTC. Its translation is CASSPLTSGVNNEQFF.

This clone showed up just a few times. The chain uses TRBV4-1 and TRBJ2-1; TRBD2 matches 10 bases. Germline trimming cut 3 bases from V and 2 bases from J; bases unmatched to any gene: 4. The CDR3 length is 16 residues. Per the germline V gene, CDR1 is MGHRA and CDR2 is YSYEKL. This chain's CDR3 is CASSQEAGGPYNEQFF. The CDR3 coding sequence is TGCGCCAGCAGCCAGGAAGCGGGAGGGCCCTACAATGAGCAGTTCTTC.

The chain carries TRBV11-3 and TRBJ2-1; D is undetermined. CDR3 length equals 12 residues. Germline loops: CDR1 SGHNT, CDR2 YENEEA. Deletions cut 4 bases from V and 3 bases from J, with 4 bases between. CDR3 in amino acids: CASSYSYNEQFF. The CDR3, as DNA: TGTGCCAGCAGCTACAGCTACAATGAGCAGTTCTTC.

The CDR3 sequence is CASSLDTNNEQFF. Written as DNA, the CDR3 is TGTGCCAGCAGTTTGGACACCAACAATGAGCAGTTCTTC. V usage is TRBV12-3 or TRBV12-4 and J usage is TRBJ2-1, with D tentatively TRBD1 (5 bases). This CDR3 spans 13 amino acids. V gave up 3 bases and J gave up 5 bases, with 8 bases separating them.

The rearrangement uses TRBV29-1 and TRBJ2-1, with D perhaps matching TRBD1 (6 bases). V was cut by 6 bases and J by 10 bases, with 13 bases left in between. CDR1 SQVTM and CDR2 ANQGSEA come from the germline V gene. This CDR3 has 11 residues. CDR3 sequence: CSVDSTFEQFF. Written as DNA, the CDR3 is TGCAGCGTGGACAGCACCTTCGAGCAGTTCTTC.

V and J are TRBV19 and TRBJ1-1, with 7 bases identical to TRBD1. The germline V gene has CDR1 LNHDA and CDR2 SQIVND (reference sequence). Germline trimming cut 7 bases from V and 1 base from J; bases unmatched to any gene: 3. The CDR3 has 13 amino acids. Here the CDR3 reads CASMGQRNTEAFF. The DNA of the CDR3 is TGTGCCAGTATGGGACAGAGGAACACTGAAGCTTTCTTT.

This rearrangement joins TRBV30 to TRBJ2-7, with a tentative D call TRBD1 (6 bases). CDR1 and CDR2 (germline): GTSNPN, SVGIG (reference sequence). The CDR3 totals 13 residues. V was clipped by 6 bases and J by 0 bases, with 12 bases between them. The CDR3 protein is CACRGQYSYEQYF. Written as DNA, the CDR3 is TGTGCCTGTCGCGGACAGTACTCCTACGAGCAGTACTTC.

The chain recombines TRBV4-3 with TRBJ2-1, with 8 bases lining up with TRBD1. In germline, CDR1 is LGHNA, CDR2 YSLEER. The CDR3 has 15 amino acids. V trimming: 2 bases; J trimming: 7 bases; junction bases outside the gene matches: 7. DNA of the CDR3: TGCGCCAGCAGCCAACGCTGGACAGGGAAAAATGAGCAGTTCTTC. Translation gives CASSQRWTGKNEQFF.

This chain joins TRBV28 and TRBJ1-1; D remains ambiguous. V was clipped by 3 bases and J by 5 bases, with 16 bases between them. This CDR3 comprises 15 residues. CDR1 and CDR2 (germline): MDHEN, SYDVKM. Here the CDR3 reads CASSLGGYGRTEAFF. The CDR3 coding sequence is TGTGCCAGCAGTTTGGGCGGATACGGGAGGACTGAAGCTTTCTTT.

V and J are TRBV20-1 and TRBJ1-2; TRBD1 agrees at 8 bases. Germline CDR1 reads DFQATT; CDR2 reads SNEGSKA (reference sequence). Unmatched junction bases numbered 5, after V lost 3 bases and J lost 5 bases. CDR3 length: 13 residues. The CDR3 protein is CSASLRGLYGYTF. DNA for the CDR3: TGCAGTGCTAGTCTCAGGGGGCTTTATGGCTACACCTTC.

V is TRBV6-1 and J is TRBJ2-3; D perhaps matches TRBD1 (6 bases). V was cut by 3 bases and J by 6 bases, with 13 bases left in between. This CDR3 comprises 14 residues. Germline V gene lookup returns CDR1 MNHNS and CDR2 SASEGT. The CDR3 DNA follows: TGTGCCAGCAGTGAGATGGGGGCAGCCGATACGCAGTATTTT. Encoded protein: CASSEMGAADTQYF.

This chain joins TRBV9 and TRBJ2-7, with 7 bases that match TRBD2. Germline V gene sequence: CDR1 SGDLS, CDR2 YYNGEE. Trimming removed 0 bases from V and 4 bases from J; junction bases left unmatched: 10. This CDR3 contains 16 residues. The CDR3 sequence: CASSVGIAKGGYEQYF. The DNA of the CDR3 is TGTGCCAGCAGCGTAGGGATAGCGAAGGGAGGGTACGAGCAGTACTTC.

This chain connects TRBV2 to TRBJ2-7, with D perhaps TRBD2 (7 bases). The V gene lost 5 bases and the J gene lost 3 bases, with 17 bases spanning the gap. Germline-derived CDR1 and CDR2 are SNHLY and FYNNEI. This CDR3 has 15 residues. The CDR3 reads CASSTGRGMVYEQYF. The CDR3 nucleotides are TGTGCCAGCAGTACTGGGAGGGGGATGGTCTACGAGCAGTACTTC. Together with reference TRBV2 and TRBJ2-7, the CDR3 gives the full variable domain: EPEVTQTPSHQVTQMGQEVILRCVPISNHLYFYWYRQILGQKVEFLVSFYNNEISEKSEIFDDQFSVERPDGSNFTLKIRSTKLEDSAMYFCASSTGRGMVYEQYFGPGTRLTVT.

This clone was counted a few times. The chain carries TRBV15 and TRBJ2-1, with 10 nucleotides matching TRBD2. With V trimmed by 5 bases and J by 7 bases, 11 bases remained unmatched. Germline V gives CDR1 LNHNV, CDR2 YYDKDF (reference sequence). The CDR3 is 16 amino acids. In DNA form, the CDR3 reads TGTGCCACCAGCCTTAGTAGGACTAGCGGTGAGAATGAGCAGTTCTTC. Residues: CATSLSRTSGENEQFF.

This clone was seen once. The chain combines TRBV6-5 with TRBJ2-1; 7 nucleotides agree with TRBD1. The V gene end was trimmed by 6 bases and the J gene end by 5 bases; junction bases not matched to a gene: 4. This CDR3 spans 13 amino acids. Germline V gives CDR1 MNHEY, CDR2 SVGAGI. Written as DNA, the CDR3 is TGTGCCAGCAGCGCTACAGGGGACAATGAGCAGTTCTTC. Translated: CASSATGDNEQFF.

The CDR3 DNA is TGTGCCAGCAGCCTAGGGACAGCAACTAATGAAAAACTGTTTTTT. Protein sequence: CASSLGTATNEKLFF. The rearrangement links TRBV11-2 to TRBJ1-4; 7 bases map to TRBD1. The J segment lost 0 bases and the V segment lost 5 bases, leaving 3 bases of the junction unmatched. This CDR3 region has 15 residues. Germline loops: CDR1 SGHAT, CDR2 FQNNGV.

This clone was detected once. The chain combines TRBV19 with TRBJ1-1; the D gene is possibly TRBD1 (5 bases). The V gene's germline CDR1 is LNHDA and CDR2 SQIVND (reference sequence). The CDR3 runs to 13 residues. V lost 4 bases, J lost 4 bases, and 10 bases lay in between. In DNA form, the CDR3 reads TGTGCCAGTAGTACGGGGAGGGGCACTGAAGCTTTCTTT. Translation gives CASSTGRGTEAFF. Full variable domain (rest looked up from reference TRBV19 and TRBJ1-1): DGGITQSPKYLFRKEGQNVTLSCEQNLNHDAMYWYRQDPGQGLRLIYYSQIVNDFQKGDIAEGYSVSREKKESFPLTVTSAQKNPTAFYLCASSTGRGTEAFFGQGTRLTVV.

This clone was observed once. The CDR3: CASGLVRGSEQYF. CDR3 in DNA: TGTGCTAGTGGTTTGGTACGTGGCTCCGAGCAGTACTTC. The V and J genes are TRBV12-5 and TRBJ2-7, with unresolved D. Trimming cost V 0 bases and J 6 bases, with 9 bases left between them. CDR1 LGHNT and CDR2 FRNRAP come from the germline V gene. This CDR3 contains 13 residues.

V gene TRBV7-9 combines with J gene TRBJ1-4; 8 bases fit TRBD1. The CDR3 consists of 17 residues. Germline-derived CDR1 and CDR2 are SEHNR and FQNEAQ (reference sequence). V lost 0 bases, J lost 8 bases, and 11 bases stayed unmatched. CDR3 amino acids: CASSLALGQGSWEKLFF. The DNA for the CDR3 is TGTGCCAGCAGCTTAGCGCTTGGACAGGGATCGTGGGAAAAACTGTTTTTT. Based on the CDR3 plus reference TRBV7-9 and TRBJ1-4, the full variable domain is DTGVSQNPRHKITKRGQNVTFRCDPISEHNRLYWYRQTLGQGPEFLTYFQNEAQLEKSRLLSDRFSAERPKGSFSTLEIQRTEQGDSAMYLCASSLALGQGSWEKLFFGSGTQLSVL.

The gene calls are TRBV7-8 and TRBJ2-4; TRBD2 aligns across 7 bases. The CDR3 totals 16 residues. Per germline, CDR1 SGHVS and CDR2 FQNEAQ. After removal of 5 bases from V and 1 base from J, the junction contained 8 bases not matched to a gene. The CDR3 loop is CASSPRSGVAKNIQYF. The DNA of the CDR3 is TGTGCCAGCAGCCCGAGAAGCGGGGTCGCCAAAAACATTCAGTACTTC.

This rearrangement joins TRBV7-9 to TRBJ1-1; D unresolved. The ends were cut back, 4 bases at V and 5 bases at J, with 20 bases in the middle. The CDR3 spans 16 residues. Per the germline V gene, CDR1 is SEHNR and CDR2 is FQNEAQ (reference sequence). CDR3 loop: CASSYPLAGRETEAFF. CDR3 nucleotides: TGTGCCAGCAGCTACCCGTTGGCCGGGAGGGAAACTGAAGCTTTCTTT.

The chain links TRBV2 to TRBJ2-5, with 9 bases that match TRBD1. CDR3 length equals 15 residues. The J segment lost 2 bases and the V segment lost 4 bases, leaving 5 bases of the junction unmatched. Germline assignment: CDR1 SNHLY and CDR2 FYNNEI. CDR3 DNA: TGTGCCAGCAGTGCGGACAGGGGAGCTCAAGAGACCCAGTACTTC. Protein: CASSADRGAQETQYF.

The chain has TRBV6-5 and TRBJ1-1; D call uncertain. The CDR3 consists of 13 residues. The germline V gene has CDR1 MNHEY and CDR2 SVGAGI. V shed 7 bases and J shed 1 base, with 10 bases lying between them. Here the CDR3 DNA reads TGTGCCAGCACTCAAACAGAGAACACTGAAGCTTTCTTT. Protein sequence: CASTQTENTEAFF.

The chain recombines TRBV18 with TRBJ2-1; D uncertain. The CDR3 totals 16 residues. V lost 4 bases to trimming and J lost 0 bases, with 13 bases between them. Germline loops: CDR1 KGHSH, CDR2 LQKENI. The CDR3 loop reads CASSLKTTSSYNEQFF. The CDR3 DNA sequence: TGTGCCAGCTCACTAAAGACAACAAGCTCCTACAATGAGCAGTTCTTC.

The chain combines TRBV13 with TRBJ1-6; D possibly corresponds to TRBD1 (5 bases). The CDR3 is 15 amino acids. CDR1 is PRHDT, CDR2 FYEKMQ, per germline (reference sequence). Between the trimmed V and J ends, which lost 5 bases and 7 bases, there was a span of 15 bases. CDR3 protein: CASSPPGLKNSPLHF. The CDR3 DNA reads TGTGCCAGCAGCCCCCCGGGACTGAAGAATTCACCCCTCCACTTT.

The chain has TRBV20-1 and TRBJ1-5; the D gene is possibly TRBD1 (5 bases). The germline V and J ends were trimmed by 3 bases and 6 bases, with 12 bases remaining between them. Germline V CDR1 and CDR2: DFQATT, SNEGSKA (reference sequence). This CDR3 spans 13 amino acids. The CDR3 spells CSASSQGTQPQHF. The CDR3 DNA reads as TGCAGTGCTAGTTCTCAGGGCACTCAGCCCCAGCATTTT.

The chain employs TRBV30 and TRBJ1-1, with a tentative D call TRBD1 (5 bases). CDR1 is GTSNPN and CDR2 is SVGIG in the germline V gene (reference sequence). The CDR3 has 14 residues. The V end lost 1 base, the J end lost 6 bases, and 15 bases lay between the germline ends. Here the CDR3 DNA reads TGTGCCTGGAGTGAACTGGGGCTTGGCGCTGAAGCTTTCTTT. This codes for CAWSELGLGAEAFF. Drawing the rest from reference TRBV30 and TRBJ1-1, the complete variable domain is SQTIHQWPATLVQPVGSPLSLECTVEGTSNPNLYWYRQAAGRGLQLLFYSVGIGQISSEVPQNLSASRPQDRQFILSSKKLLLSDSGFYLCAWSELGLGAEAFFGQGTRLTVV.

The V and J genes are TRBV5-4 and TRBJ2-7, with 7 bases matching TRBD1. The CDR3 is 15 amino acids. Germline values: CDR1 SGHNT, CDR2 YYREEE (reference sequence). Trimming took 3 bases from V and 1 from J; bases not matched to a gene: 7. Written as DNA, the CDR3 is TGTGCCAGCAGCTCCCCCGGGACAGTTTCCTACGAGCAGTACTTC. This encodes CASSSPGTVSYEQYF. The variable domain in full, with the rest retrieved from reference TRBV5-4 and TRBJ2-7, is ETGVTQSPTHLIKTRGQQVTLRCSSQSGHNTVSWYQQALGQGPQFIFQYYREEENGRGNFPPRFSGLQFPNYSSELNVNALELDDSALYLCASSSPGTVSYEQYFGPGTRLTVT.

This clone came up once. This chain connects TRBV5-1 to TRBJ1-2; the D is unclear. Germline loops: CDR1 SGHRS, CDR2 YFSETQ. V was shortened by 4 bases and J by 5 bases, with 18 bases between the two germline ends. CDR3 length: 15 residues. The CDR3 here is CASSLGGVRRYGYTF. The CDR3, as DNA: TGCGCCAGCAGCCTGGGAGGAGTTCGAAGGTATGGCTACACCTTC.

This clone has more than one count but fewer than ten. The CDR3 region is CAISESMSARGYTDTQYF. CDR3 nucleotide sequence: TGTGCCATCAGTGAGTCGATGTCTGCGCGGGGGTACACAGATACGCAGTATTTT. The gene calls are TRBV10-3 and TRBJ2-3; 7 bases map to TRBD2. The CDR3 is 18 amino acids. From germline, CDR1 is ENHRY and CDR2 SYGVKD. Trimming cost V 0 bases and J 2 bases; bases outside gene matches: 11.

The genes are TRBV18 and TRBJ2-5, with D possibly matching TRBD1 (6 bases). This CDR3 comprises 15 residues. The germline V gene encodes CDR1 KGHSH and CDR2 LQKENI. V lost 6 bases to trimming and J lost 4 bases, with 18 bases between them. The CDR3 DNA reads TGTGCCAGCTCGCCTTCTGGGACACGGGGAGAGACCCAGTACTTC. It yields the protein CASSPSGTRGETQYF.